This is a list of T cell receptor beta chains from one sample in a study of shared clonotypes between healthy human individuals. Assay: immunoSEQ multiplex PCR; the TCRdb copy retains only in-frame clones and omits some. Of roughly 2,000,000 clones detected, about 95% appear once; the ten largest clones hold 1.2%. Sequenced material: naive CD8+ T cells sorted from blood. All receptors derive from a man between 18 and 35 years old in good health. Each CDR3 is given with its conserved first and last residue. Each record gives: D gene, V gene, clone size, J gene, CDR3 protein, CDR3 DNA. The D gene is left open where the match is weak. Size tells how often a clone was seen (once, few, many) or the class of an expanded clone, and some rows leave it out.

D: TRBD2; V: TRBV5-3; size: .; J: TRBJ2-7; CDR3: CASPSGRGYEQYF; DNA: TGTGCCAGTCCAAGCGGGAGAGGCTACGAGCAGTACTTC
D: TRBD2; V: TRBV5-6; size: .; J: TRBJ2-7; CDR3: CASSLWREDGYEQYF; DNA: TGTGCCAGCAGCCTCTGGCGGGAGGACGGGTACGAGCAGTACTTC
D: .; V: TRBV7-8; size: .; J: TRBJ1-5; CDR3: CASSVKHGSNQPQHF; DNA: TGTGCCAGCAGCGTAAAACACGGGAGCAATCAGCCCCAGCATTTT
D: .; V: TRBV11-2; size: .; J: TRBJ1-1; CDR3: CASSLDWSGGTEAFF; DNA: TGTGCCAGCAGCCTTGATTGGTCCGGGGGTACTGAAGCTTTCTTT
D: .; V: TRBV2; size: .; J: TRBJ2-4; CDR3: CASSGGSTENIQYF; DNA: TGTGCCAGCAGTGGGGGTAGCACCGAAAACATTCAGTACTTC
D: TRBD1; V: TRBV27; size: .; J: TRBJ1-1; CDR3: CASSVTGGDTEAFF; DNA: TGTGCCAGCAGCGTTACAGGGGGGGACACTGAAGCTTTCTTT
D: TRBD2; V: TRBV30; size: once; J: TRBJ2-3; CDR3: CAYERGGTDTQYF; DNA: TGTGCCTATGAGCGGGGGGGCACAGATACGCAGTATTTT
D: .; V: TRBV30; size: .; J: TRBJ2-5; CDR3: CAWVPFDRKLEETQYF; DNA: TGTGCCTGGGTCCCTTTTGACAGGAAGTTAGAAGAGACCCAGTACTTC
D: TRBD1; V: TRBV27; size: .; J: TRBJ1-6; CDR3: CASSRTGANSPLHF; DNA: TGTGCCAGCAGTCGGACAGGGGCGAATTCACCCCTCCACTTT
D: .; V: TRBV19; size: .; J: TRBJ2-7; CDR3: CASSIFARGEQYF; DNA: TGTGCCAGTAGTATATTCGCGAGAGGCGAGCAGTACTTC
D: .; V: TRBV7-9; size: once; J: TRBJ2-5; CDR3: CASSFGQGLQETQYF; DNA: TGTGCCAGCAGCTTTGGACAGGGACTACAAGAGACCCAGTACTTC
D: .; V: TRBV9; size: .; J: TRBJ2-3; CDR3: CASSVGGDTDTQYF; DNA: TGTGCCAGCAGCGTAGGAGGAGACACAGATACGCAGTATTTT